This is a list of T cell receptor beta chains from one sample in a study of shared clonotypes between healthy human individuals. Generated by immunoSEQ multiplex PCR, the TCRdb table keeps only in-frame clones and is missing some. This sample has about 2.3 million clones, with 92% found just once. Input material: naive CD4+ T cells from PBMCs. Receptors originate from a man aged 18 to 29 in good health. Some clones in this sample may be carry-over from other donors' samples. Both conserved end residues are part of each CDR3. A D gene is named only where the DNA matches it firmly. For some rows the clone size is stated as once, few or many, or as a class when expanded; others skip it.

CDR3aa: CASSQVAGAGQPQHF
CDR3nt: TGCGCCAGCAGCCAAGTTGCGGGGGCAGGTCAGCCCCAGCATTTT
j_gene: TRBJ1-5
v_gene: TRBV4-3
abundance: once
d_gene: .

CDR3aa: CASSSYTGTEAFF
CDR3nt: TGTGCCAGCAGTAGCTATACAGGCACTGAAGCTTTCTTT
j_gene: TRBJ1-1
v_gene: TRBV2
abundance: once
d_gene: .

CDR3aa: CASSLAQHRGRGTEAFF
CDR3nt: TGTGCCAGCAGCTTAGCCCAGCACAGGGGGCGCGGCACTGAAGCTTTCTTT
j_gene: TRBJ1-1
v_gene: TRBV7-8
abundance: .
d_gene: TRBD1

CDR3aa: CASSSDPSYEQYF
CDR3nt: TGTGCCAGCAGCTCCGATCCCTCCTACGAGCAGTACTTC
j_gene: TRBJ2-7
v_gene: TRBV11-3
abundance: .
d_gene: .

CDR3aa: CASSFREIGELFF
CDR3nt: TGTGCCAGCAGTTTCCGGGAGATCGGGGAGCTGTTTTTT
j_gene: TRBJ2-2
v_gene: TRBV28
abundance: .
d_gene: .

CDR3aa: CASSLSAGGNYNEQFF
CDR3nt: TGCGCCAGCAGCTTGAGCGCGGGAGGAAACTACAATGAGCAGTTCTTC
j_gene: TRBJ2-1
v_gene: TRBV5-1
abundance: .
d_gene: TRBD2

CDR3aa: CASSPPLLTGELFF
CDR3nt: TGTGCCAGCTCACCACCGTTGTTAACCGGGGAGCTGTTTTTT
j_gene: TRBJ2-2
v_gene: TRBV18
abundance: .
d_gene: .

CDR3aa: CSVAMTSSGFF
CDR3nt: TGCAGCGTGGCAATGACCTCATCGGGCTTTTTT
j_gene: TRBJ2-3
v_gene: TRBV29-1
abundance: .
d_gene: .

CDR3aa: CASSQGANQPQHF
CDR3nt: TGTGCCAGCTCACAGGGGGCAAATCAGCCCCAGCATTTT
j_gene: TRBJ1-5
v_gene: TRBV18
abundance: .
d_gene: TRBD1

CDR3aa: CASRAGGDTGELFF
CDR3nt: TGTGCCAGCAGGGCCGGCGGGGACACCGGGGAGCTGTTTTTT
j_gene: TRBJ2-2
v_gene: TRBV28
abundance: .
d_gene: .

CDR3aa: CAWSVPALFSGRRDEQFF
CDR3nt: TGTGCCTGGAGTGTCCCGGCTCTGTTTAGCGGGAGGCGGGATGAGCAGTTCTTC
j_gene: TRBJ2-1
v_gene: TRBV30
abundance: once
d_gene: TRBD2

CDR3aa: CASSSFQELNEKLFF
CDR3nt: TGTGCCAGCAGTTCTTTTCAGGAACTCAATGAAAAACTGTTTTTT
j_gene: TRBJ1-4
v_gene: TRBV9
abundance: once
d_gene: .

CDR3aa: CATSREQTDYEQYF
CDR3nt: TGTGCCACCAGCAGAGAGCAGACTGACTACGAGCAGTACTTC
j_gene: TRBJ2-7
v_gene: TRBV15
abundance: .
d_gene: .

CDR3aa: CASSPGGGRAPSSYEQYF
CDR3nt: TGTGCCAGCAGCCCTGGGGGCGGGAGGGCCCCGTCTTCCTACGAGCAGTACTTC
j_gene: TRBJ2-7
v_gene: TRBV27
abundance: .
d_gene: TRBD2

CDR3aa: CASSLVGSGELFF
CDR3nt: TGCGCCAGCAGCTTGGTAGGGTCCGGGGAGCTGTTTTTT
j_gene: TRBJ2-2
v_gene: TRBV5-1
abundance: .
d_gene: .

CDR3aa: CASSQGAYSNQPQHF
CDR3nt: TGTGCCAGCAGCCAGGGGGCCTATAGCAATCAGCCCCAGCATTTT
j_gene: TRBJ1-5
v_gene: TRBV13
abundance: .
d_gene: TRBD1

CDR3aa: CASSLALTGGAKNIQYF
CDR3nt: TGTGCCAGCAGCTTAGCTCTAACGGGGGGAGCCAAAAACATTCAGTACTTC
j_gene: TRBJ2-4
v_gene: TRBV7-2
abundance: .
d_gene: TRBD2

CDR3aa: CAWSVPGTLRQGRSNSPLHF
CDR3nt: TGTGCCTGGAGTGTCCCCGGTACACTCCGACAGGGAAGGTCTAATTCACCCCTCCACTTT
j_gene: TRBJ1-6
v_gene: TRBV30
abundance: .
d_gene: TRBD1

CDR3aa: CASSLEASGTETQYF
CDR3nt: TGTGCCAGCAGCTTAGAGGCTAGCGGGACAGAGACCCAGTACTTC
j_gene: TRBJ2-5
v_gene: TRBV7-6
abundance: .
d_gene: TRBD2

CDR3aa: CAWSRGVYGYTF
CDR3nt: TGTGCCTGGAGTCGGGGGGTCTATGGCTACACCTTC
j_gene: TRBJ1-2
v_gene: TRBV30
abundance: .
d_gene: .

CDR3aa: CASSLEPQQGRSTEAFF
CDR3nt: TGCGCCAGCAGCTTAGAACCACAACAGGGAAGGAGCACTGAAGCTTTCTTT
j_gene: TRBJ1-1
v_gene: TRBV5-1
abundance: few
d_gene: .

CDR3aa: CASSLLAGGWMGGTDTQYF
CDR3nt: TGTGCCAGCAGCCTACTAGCGGGTGGATGGATGGGTGGCACAGATACGCAGTATTTT
j_gene: TRBJ2-3
v_gene: TRBV13
abundance: .
d_gene: TRBD2

CDR3aa: CASSPSSGYQETQYF
CDR3nt: TGTGCCAGCTCACCTAGCTCGGGGTACCAAGAGACCCAGTACTTC
j_gene: TRBJ2-5
v_gene: TRBV18
abundance: .
d_gene: .

CDR3aa: CASSLGLAVYQETQYF
CDR3nt: TGCGCCAGCAGCCTGGGACTAGCGGTTTATCAAGAGACCCAGTACTTC
j_gene: TRBJ2-5
v_gene: TRBV5-1
abundance: .
d_gene: TRBD2

CDR3aa: CAWSKAGVAAYNEQFF
CDR3nt: TGTGCCTGGTCAAAGGCGGGCGTAGCGGCATACAATGAGCAGTTCTTC
j_gene: TRBJ2-1
v_gene: TRBV30
abundance: .
d_gene: .

CDR3aa: CAISLGGANTGELFF
CDR3nt: TGTGCCATCAGTCTGGGCGGGGCGAACACCGGGGAGCTGTTTTTT
j_gene: TRBJ2-2
v_gene: TRBV10-3
abundance: .
d_gene: .

CDR3aa: CASSSDRDRATDTQYF
CDR3nt: TGTGCCAGCAGCTCAGACCGGGACAGGGCCACAGATACGCAGTATTTT
j_gene: TRBJ2-3
v_gene: TRBV7-9
abundance: .
d_gene: TRBD1

CDR3aa: CASSLGTGGGDQPQHF
CDR3nt: TGTGCCAGCAGCTTGGGGACAGGGGGCGGTGATCAGCCCCAGCATTTT
j_gene: TRBJ1-5
v_gene: TRBV5-6
abundance: once
d_gene: TRBD1

CDR3aa: CASSSSGPQDGALHF
CDR3nt: TGTGCCAGTAGTAGCAGCGGCCCCCAGGACGGGGCCCTCCACTTT
j_gene: TRBJ1-6
v_gene: TRBV19
abundance: once
d_gene: .

CDR3aa: CASTPRASGIATQFF
CDR3nt: TGTGCCAGCACCCCGAGGGCTAGCGGGATAGCCACGCAGTTCTTC
j_gene: TRBJ2-1
v_gene: TRBV7-8
abundance: .
d_gene: TRBD2

CDR3aa: CASSLLTQGTGELFF
CDR3nt: TGTGCCAGCAGCCTCCTCACACAGGGAACCGGGGAGCTGTTTTTT
j_gene: TRBJ2-2
v_gene: TRBV7-3
abundance: .
d_gene: .

CDR3aa: CASIRSELLTDTQYF
CDR3nt: TGTGCCAGCATCCGGAGCGAGCTCCTCACAGATACGCAGTATTTT
j_gene: TRBJ2-3
v_gene: TRBV7-6
abundance: .
d_gene: .

CDR3aa: CSAETSGRFVSYNEQFF
CDR3nt: TGCAGCGCCGAAACTAGCGGGAGGTTTGTGTCCTACAATGAGCAGTTCTTC
j_gene: TRBJ2-1
v_gene: TRBV29-1
abundance: .
d_gene: TRBD2

CDR3aa: CASSTRQGNTEAFF
CDR3nt: TGTGCCAGCAGCACTAGACAGGGGAACACTGAAGCTTTCTTT
j_gene: TRBJ1-1
v_gene: TRBV2
abundance: once
d_gene: TRBD1

CDR3aa: CASSQGLAGAAYNEQFF
CDR3nt: TGTGCCAGCAGCCAGGGACTAGCGGGAGCAGCCTACAATGAGCAGTTCTTC
j_gene: TRBJ2-1
v_gene: TRBV5-4
abundance: once
d_gene: TRBD2

CDR3aa: CASSLGSVKDTQYF
CDR3nt: TGCGCCAGCAGCTTGGGATCTGTAAAAGATACGCAGTATTTT
j_gene: TRBJ2-3
v_gene: TRBV5-1
abundance: .
d_gene: .

CDR3aa: CASSYVAGRSTDTQYF
CDR3nt: TGTGCCAGCAGTTATGTAGCGGGAAGGAGCACAGATACGCAGTATTTT
j_gene: TRBJ2-3
v_gene: TRBV6-5
abundance: .
d_gene: TRBD2

CDR3aa: CASSLDGGYEQYF
CDR3nt: TGTGCCAGCAGCTTGGACGGCGGCTACGAGCAGTACTTC
j_gene: TRBJ2-7
v_gene: TRBV5-4
abundance: .
d_gene: .

CDR3aa: CASSFGVSSTDTQYF
CDR3nt: TGTGCCAGCAGTTTTGGTGTGTCAAGCACAGATACGCAGTATTTT
j_gene: TRBJ2-3
v_gene: TRBV28
abundance: .
d_gene: .

CDR3aa: CACMGGPYEQYF
CDR3nt: TGCGCCTGCATGGGGGGTCCCTACGAGCAGTACTTC
j_gene: TRBJ2-7
v_gene: TRBV23-1
abundance: .
d_gene: .

CDR3aa: CAGGGQGIANYGYTF
CDR3nt: TGTGCCGGGGGGGGACAGGGTATAGCTAACTATGGCTACACCTTC
j_gene: TRBJ1-2
v_gene: TRBV28
abundance: .
d_gene: TRBD1

CDR3aa: CASSPPQGENEQFF
CDR3nt: TGTGCCAGCTCACCACCCCAAGGGGAGAATGAGCAGTTCTTC
j_gene: TRBJ2-1
v_gene: TRBV18
abundance: .
d_gene: .

CDR3aa: CASTPKGTGTLNTEAFF
CDR3nt: TGTGCCAGCACCCCAAAAGGGACAGGCACCCTGAACACTGAAGCTTTCTTT
j_gene: TRBJ1-1
v_gene: TRBV9
abundance: few
d_gene: TRBD1

CDR3aa: CASSAGTSGYNEQFF
CDR3nt: TGTGCCAGCAGCGCCGGGACTAGCGGATACAATGAGCAGTTCTTC
j_gene: TRBJ2-1
v_gene: TRBV6-1
abundance: .
d_gene: TRBD2

CDR3aa: CASSPRLAYEQYF
CDR3nt: TGTGCCAGCTCACCCCGACTCGCCTACGAGCAGTACTTC
j_gene: TRBJ2-7
v_gene: TRBV18
abundance: .
d_gene: .

CDR3aa: CASSRTGPWDYGYTF
CDR3nt: TGTGCCAGCAGTCGGACGGGCCCCTGGGACTATGGCTACACCTTC
j_gene: TRBJ1-2
v_gene: TRBV6-1
abundance: .
d_gene: .

CDR3aa: CASSTPYLANEQFF
CDR3nt: TGTGCCAGCAGTACCCCCTATTTAGCCAATGAGCAGTTCTTC
j_gene: TRBJ2-1
v_gene: TRBV28
abundance: .
d_gene: .

CDR3aa: CASSARFRGANYGYTF
CDR3nt: TGTGCCAGCAGTGCTCGTTTCAGGGGAGCTAACTATGGCTACACCTTC
j_gene: TRBJ1-2
v_gene: TRBV6-1
abundance: .
d_gene: .

CDR3aa: CASSLVVKRTGNTIYF
CDR3nt: TGTGCCAGCAGCTTGGTGGTCAAAAGGACTGGAAACACCATATATTTT
j_gene: TRBJ1-3
v_gene: TRBV11-2
abundance: .
d_gene: .

CDR3aa: CASSTRDRGAYEQYF
CDR3nt: TGTGCCAGTAGTACCCGGGACAGGGGAGCCTACGAGCAGTACTTC
j_gene: TRBJ2-7
v_gene: TRBV19
abundance: .
d_gene: TRBD1

CDR3aa: CASSSRDTYGYTF
CDR3nt: TGTGCCAGCAGTTCCCGGGACACCTATGGCTACACCTTC
j_gene: TRBJ1-2
v_gene: TRBV27
abundance: .
d_gene: .

CDR3aa: CASSLELGKIGTLWYGYTF
CDR3nt: TGTGCCAGCAGCTTAGAGCTAGGTAAGATCGGGACTTTGTGGTATGGCTACACCTTC
j_gene: TRBJ1-2
v_gene: TRBV7-9
abundance: .
d_gene: .